This TCR beta chain was captured by sequencing in a study of T cell repertoires in ileal Crohn's disease. Study overall: Operated complications were stricturing disease (approximately 60%) and penetrating disease (roughly 39%).

The assay was immunoSEQ multiplex PCR, and TCRdb's table has in-frame clones only and misses some. The table lists about 3,500 clones, approximately 91% of them singletons. Overall study findings and caveats: High-frequency clones were more common in sorted CD8 than CD4 cells. Compared with non-smokers, active smokers at surgery showed more clonal expansions.

The CDR3 is made up of 12 amino acids. CDR1 is SGHVS and CDR2 is FNYEAQ in the germline V gene. To note about this clone: Antigen specificity is unknown.

The source of this sequence is an adult with Crohn's disease. What was sequenced was ileal tissue. This rearrangement joins TRBV7-6 to TRBJ2-5, with D possibly being TRBD1 (5 bases). The J call may be faulty, since TRBJ2-7 better matches the DNA end. The chain's CDR3 is CASSRDRGEQYF. CDR3 nucleotides: TGTGCCAGCAGCCGAGACAGAGGCGAGCAGTACTTC.